This passage covers 31 T cell receptor beta chains from one sample sequenced in a study of early T cells in non-severe SARS-CoV-2 infection. TCRdb fed the 5' RACE reads into MiXCR, producing one record per CDR3 protein. This table has roughly 46,000 distinct CDR3 sequences, roughly a tenth appearing once. This sample comprised whole blood, obtained at baseline. The receptors here all came from an adult who was a healthcare worker with PCR-confirmed SARS-CoV-2 infection or an uninfected control (not recorded which).

About this clonotype itself: A much more abundant neighbour one base away suggests this may be a read error. The chain uses TRBV3-1 and TRBJ1-1; 7 bases are a match to TRBD1. The CDR3 totals 16 residues. Looked up from germline, CDR1 is LGHDT and CDR2 is YNNKEL (reference sequence). V was clipped by 1 base and J by 7 bases; unmatched bases: 12. The CDR3 is CASSQVPWGQSIEAFF. The CDR3 nucleotides read TGTGCCAGCAGCCAAGTTCCTTGGGGACAGTCCATTGAAGCTTTCTTT.

This clonotype was picked up many times. The rearrangement links TRBV12-3 or TRBV12-4 to TRBJ2-5; 7 bases align to TRBD1. This CDR3 has 14 residues. With 7 bases clipped from V and 4 bases from J, the junction kept 9 bases outside the gene matches. CDR3 protein: CASNRDRGRETQYF. The CDR3 region has the DNA TGTGCCAGCAACCGGGACAGAGGACGAGAGACCCAGTACTTC.

The chain is built from TRBV29-1 and TRBJ2-3; 11 bases fit TRBD2. The CDR3 is 14 residues long. J was trimmed by 0 bases and V by 6 bases; bases with no gene match: 2. The germline V gene has CDR1 SQVTM and CDR2 ANQGSEA. CDR3 region: CSVGTSGSTDTQYF. In nucleotides, the CDR3 is TGCAGCGTCGGGACTAGCGGTAGCACAGATACGCAGTATTTT.

CDR3 residues: CSATPGRGRADTQYF. The CDR3 bases are TGCAGTGCCACCCCGGGAAGGGGAAGGGCAGATACGCAGTATTTT. The rearrangement joins TRBV20-1 to TRBJ2-3, with D possibly being TRBD1 or TRBD2 (5 bases each). CDR1 is DFQATT, CDR2 SNEGSKA, per germline (reference sequence). The CDR3 runs to 15 residues. Trimming removed 6 bases from V and 4 bases from J, with 20 bases in between.

This clonotype was detected a few times. The rearrangement joins TRBV6-5 to TRBJ1-6, with D hard to call. Germline assignment: CDR1 MNHEY and CDR2 SVGAGI. The CDR3 length is 16 residues. V lost 0 bases, J lost 0 bases, and 6 bases lay in between. CDR3 loop: CASSYSWSSYNSPLHF. DNA of the CDR3: TGTGCCAGCAGTTACTCGTGGAGCTCCTATAATTCACCCCTCCACTTT.

This clonotype was seen ten or more times. DNA of the CDR3: TGTGCCAGCAGTCTCCGGGGGGACCTACGAACCGGGGAGCTGTTTTTT. Protein sequence: CASSLRGDLRTGELFF. This rearrangement joins TRBV27 to TRBJ2-2, with 7 bases identical to TRBD2. V gave up 5 bases and J gave up 5 bases; unmatched junction bases: 11. The CDR3 extends over 16 amino acids. Germline values: CDR1 MNHEY, CDR2 SMNVEV (reference sequence).

This clonotype has only a few counts. The rearrangement uses TRBV10-2 and TRBJ1-2; maybe TRBD1 (5 bases). The CDR3 totals 14 residues. CDR1 is WSHSY, CDR2 SAAADI, per germline. The germline V and J ends were trimmed by 7 bases and 4 bases, with 16 bases remaining between them. The DNA of the CDR3 is TGCGCCAGCACCGGCAGGGTCCCGCTCTATGGCTACACCTTC. Encoded protein: CASTGRVPLYGYTF.

This clonotype was counted a few times. The chain combines TRBV10-1 with TRBJ2-1; TRBD1 matches at 8 bases. In germline, CDR1 is WNHNN, CDR2 SYGVQD (reference sequence). V shed 0 bases and J 6 bases; nucleotides not matched to a gene: 7. This CDR3 has 16 residues. The CDR3 DNA sequence: TGCGCCAGCAGTGAGTCCAAAAGGACAGGGATCAATGAGCAGTTCTTC. Its protein product is CASSESKRTGINEQFF.

The gene calls are TRBV12-3 or TRBV12-4 and TRBJ1-2; the D is unclear. This CDR3 has 16 amino acids. Trimming removed 6 bases at V and 0 bases at J, with 17 bases between. The CDR3 DNA reads TGTGCCAGCAGGGCCGAAAATTTTTTAACTAACTATGGCTACACCTTC. Its protein is CASRAENFLTNYGYTF.

This clonotype came up many times. Germline is not matched at one junction end, which may reflect a read error. This chain connects TRBV20-1 to TRBJ2-7; TRBD1 matches 8 bases. This CDR3 contains 19 residues. Germline-derived CDR1 and CDR2 are DFQATT and SNEGSKA (reference sequence). The CDR3: CRARDHRDRSPIAPYEQYF. The CDR3 bases are TGCAGGGCTAGAGATCACAGGGACAGGAGCCCGATTGCGCCCTACGAGCAGTACTTC.

This clonotype appeared a few times. The chain links TRBV11-2 to TRBJ2-5; 9 nucleotides match TRBD2. After removal of 7 bases from V and 5 bases from J, the junction contained 11 bases not matched to a gene. CDR3 size: 15 residues. Per the germline V gene, CDR1 is SGHAT and CDR2 is FQNNGV. The CDR3 is CASTMFGGGAETQYF. The CDR3 DNA reads as TGTGCCAGCACGATGTTCGGCGGGGGGGCGGAGACCCAGTACTTC.

This clonotype was picked up a small number of times. The rearrangement joins TRBV28 to TRBJ1-1; D is undetermined. Germline loops: CDR1 MDHEN, CDR2 SYDVKM. V lost 6 bases and J 6 bases, leaving 14 bases between the germline ends. This CDR3 comprises 13 residues. The chain's CDR3 is CASSLTSLPEAFF. In nucleotides, the CDR3 is TGTGCCAGCAGCCTTACCTCTCTGCCTGAAGCTTTCTTT.

The rearrangement links TRBV6-6 to TRBJ2-7; D is unresolved. V dropped 0 bases and J dropped 2 bases, with 2 bases sitting between them. This CDR3 comprises 12 residues. Germline CDR1 reads MNHNY; CDR2 reads SVGAGI (reference sequence). CDR3 region: CASSYSAYEQYF. The DNA for the CDR3 is TGTGCCAGCAGTTACTCAGCCTACGAGCAGTACTTC.

This chain uses TRBV30 with TRBJ1-2; D is uncertain. The CDR3 is made up of 12 amino acids. V was shortened by 0 bases and J by 4 bases, with 6 bases between the two germline ends. CDR1 is GTSNPN, CDR2 SVGIG, per germline (reference sequence). In DNA, the CDR3 is TGTGCCTGGAGTGTTGCACCCTATGGCTACACCTTC. This sequence encodes CAWSVAPYGYTF.

This clonotype was observed many times. CDR3 region: CASSYGLAGGVETQYF. CDR3 sequence (DNA): TGCGCCAGCAGCTACGGACTAGCGGGGGGAGTAGAGACCCAGTACTTC. The chain links TRBV4-3 to TRBJ2-5, with 14 positions matching TRBD2. J lost 4 bases, V lost 5 bases, and 6 bases had no gene match. The CDR3 has 16 amino acids. Germline V gene sequence: CDR1 LGHNA, CDR2 YSLEER.

The chain carries TRBV25-1 and TRBJ1-1, with D perhaps matching TRBD1 (5 bases). This CDR3 contains 13 residues. Trimming removed 5 bases at V and 2 bases at J, with 9 bases between. The germline V gene encodes CDR1 MGHDK and CDR2 SYGVNS. The CDR3 is CASSKQANTEAFF. CDR3 DNA sequence: TGTGCCAGCAGTAAACAGGCAAACACTGAAGCTTTCTTT. The full variable domain, its missing parts supplied by reference TRBV25-1 and TRBJ1-1, is EADIYQTPRYLVIGTGKKITLECSQTMGHDKMYWYQQDPGMELHLIHYSYGVNSTEKGDLSSESTVSRIRTEHFPLTLESARPSHTSQYLCASSKQANTEAFFGQGTRLTVV.

There are many counts of this clonotype. This chain uses TRBV11-2 with TRBJ2-3, with TRBD2 matching 11 bases. V was pared by 5 bases and J by 3 bases, with 4 bases of the junction left unmatched. CDR1 is SGHAT and CDR2 is FQNNGV in the germline V gene. The CDR3 totals 15 residues. CDR3 in DNA: TGTGCCAGCAGCCTGCGACTAGCGGGGACAGATACGCAGTATTTT. This encodes CASSLRLAGTDTQYF. The whole variable domain, remainder taken from reference TRBV11-2 and TRBJ2-3, is EAGVAQSPRYKIIEKRQSVAFWCNPISGHATLYWYQQILGQGPKLLIQFQNNGVVDDSQLPKDRFSAERLKGVDSTLKIQPAKLEDSAVYLCASSLRLAGTDTQYFGPGTRLTVL.

A note on this clonotype: A much larger clone lies one base from this, so it may be a read error. This chain connects TRBV7-9 to TRBJ2-7; perhaps TRBD2 as D (6 bases). This CDR3 is built from 18 residues. Looked up from germline, CDR1 is SEHNR and CDR2 is FQNEAQ (reference sequence). CDR3 bases: TGTGCCAGCAGCTACTGGGCGGAGGAGGGACCGAGCTCCTGCGAGCAGTACTTC. Translated, it gives CASSYWAEEGPSSCEQYF.

The genes are TRBV6-2 or TRBV6-3 and TRBJ1-1, with TRBD1 matching over 8 bases. This CDR3 comprises 13 residues. Germline lookup yields CDR1 MNHEY and CDR2 SVGEGT. J lost 2 bases, V lost 6 bases, and 2 bases had no gene match. The CDR3 DNA sequence: TGTGCCAGCAGGGGACAGGAAAACACTGAAGCTTTCTTT. Its translation is CASRGQENTEAFF.

Only a few counts were recorded for this clonotype. The V and J genes are TRBV7-2 and TRBJ2-1, with D uncertain. There are 12 residues in the CDR3. Germline loops: CDR1 SGHTA, CDR2 FQGNSA. With 4 bases removed from V and 5 bases from J, the gap between germline ends came to 6 bases. This chain's CDR3 is CASSSYNNEQFF. In DNA, the CDR3 is TGTGCCAGCAGCTCGTACAACAATGAGCAGTTCTTC.

This clonotype was observed many times. CDR3 sequence (DNA): TGTGCCAGCAGCTTAGCCTACACAGATACGCAGTATTTT. Amino acid sequence: CASSLAYTDTQYF. The chain links TRBV7-3 to TRBJ2-3; D uncertain. CDR1 and CDR2 from the germline V gene are SGHTA and FQGTGA. The CDR3 runs 13 residues. V was pared by 2 bases and J by 2 bases, with 5 bases between.

In its sample, this clonotype was seen a few times. V and J are TRBV7-9 and TRBJ2-3; D gene uncertain. Looked up from germline, CDR1 is SEHNR and CDR2 is FQNEAQ (reference sequence). This CDR3 contains 16 residues. V lost 4 bases to trimming and J lost 0 bases, with 14 bases between them. DNA of the CDR3: TGTGCCAGCAGCTCCGGTTTCAGAGCAAGCACAGATACGCAGTATTTT. This codes for CASSSGFRASTDTQYF.

J is TRBJ1-6 and V is TRBV5-4; D might be TRBD1 (5 bases). V was pared by 3 bases and J by 7 bases, with 11 bases between. CDR1 and CDR2 from the germline V gene are SGHNT and YYREEE (reference sequence). The CDR3 is made up of 14 amino acids. The CDR3 DNA is TGTGCCAGCAGCTCACCCTGGGGGAATTCACCCCTCCACTTT. Its protein is CASSSPWGNSPLHF.

V and J are TRBV11-2 and TRBJ2-1; 12 nucleotides line up with TRBD2. V trimming: 5 bases; J trimming: 7 bases; junction bases outside the gene matches: 6. CDR1 is SGHAT, CDR2 FQNNGV, per germline. This CDR3 comprises 15 residues. This chain's CDR3 is CASSLRLAGENEQFF. The DNA for the CDR3 is TGTGCCAGCAGCCTAAGACTAGCGGGGGAAAATGAGCAGTTCTTC.

The CDR3 region has the DNA TGCAGTGCTAGACGGCCGACAGGTGGGACTGAAGCTTTCTTT. This translates into CSARRPTGGTEAFF. The chain carries TRBV20-1 and TRBJ1-1; a possible D gene is TRBD1 (6 bases). With 2 bases removed from V and 5 bases from J, the gap between germline ends came to 15 bases. The V gene's germline CDR1 is DFQATT and CDR2 SNEGSKA (reference sequence). CDR3 length: 14 residues.

This chain links TRBV10-3 with TRBJ2-2, with a weak D call TRBD2 (6 bases). Germline values: CDR1 ENHRY, CDR2 SYGVKD. V lost 10 bases to trimming and J lost 2 bases, with 14 bases between them. This CDR3 has 14 residues. Written as DNA, the CDR3 is TGTGCCAGCGGGACGGACGGTAACACCGGGGAGCTGTTTTTT. It yields the protein CASGTDGNTGELFF.

This clonotype was seen more than once but under ten times. V is TRBV7-9 and J is TRBJ1-5, with D perhaps TRBD1 (5 bases). The V and J ends lost 0 bases and 2 bases respectively, with 17 bases between them. Germline CDR1 is SEHNR and CDR2 is FQNEAQ (reference sequence). The CDR3 has 18 residues. The CDR3 protein is CASSLAGFGQGGNQPQHF. The DNA of the CDR3 is TGTGCCAGCAGCTTAGCCGGCTTTGGGCAGGGAGGCAATCAGCCCCAGCATTTT.

The rearrangement uses TRBV9 and TRBJ2-2, with no clear D. V shed 4 bases and J shed 7 bases, with 20 bases lying between them. CDR3 size: 16 residues. The germline V gene has CDR1 SGDLS and CDR2 YYNGEE. CDR3 loop: CASSPPRRPLDGELFF. The CDR3 region has the DNA TGTGCCAGCAGCCCACCCCGACGGCCTCTTGACGGGGAGCTGTTTTTT. The variable domain in full, completed from reference TRBV9 and TRBJ2-2, reads DSGVTQTPKHLITATGQRVTLRCSPRSGDLSVYWYQQSLDQGLQFLIQYYNGEERAKGNILERFSAQQFPDLHSELNLSSLELGDSALYFCASSPPRRPLDGELFFGEGSRLTVL.

This clonotype was picked up many times. This chain links TRBV6-5 with TRBJ2-1, with 7 bases lining up with TRBD2. Per germline, CDR1 MNHEY and CDR2 SVGAGI. The CDR3 has 16 amino acids. The V gene end was trimmed by 2 bases and the J gene end by 9 bases; junction bases not matched to a gene: 13. The CDR3 sequence: CASSYTPRELLGEQFF. The CDR3 region has the DNA TGTGCCAGCAGTTACACACCGCGGGAGTTGCTAGGTGAGCAGTTCTTC.

This clonotype was observed many times. The genes are TRBV12-3 or TRBV12-4 and TRBJ2-7; either TRBD1 or TRBD2 may supply D (6 bases each). This CDR3 spans 15 amino acids. The ends were cut back, 5 bases at V and 6 bases at J, with 20 bases in the middle. The CDR3 loop is CASSPARGRYTEQYF. The CDR3 coding sequence is TGTGCCAGCAGTCCCGCCCGGGGGCGATACACCGAGCAGTACTTC.

This clonotype is labeled medium-sized (0.01 to 0.1%). J is TRBJ1-1 and V is TRBV6-6; D gene unclear. The germline CDR1 and CDR2 sequences are MNHNY and SVGAGI (reference sequence). With 2 bases removed from V and 12 bases from J, the gap between germline ends came to 13 bases. The CDR3 covers 12 residues. CDR3 sequence: CASSYGGRWTFF. The CDR3 bases are TGTGCCAGCAGTTACGGCGGCAGGTGGACTTTCTTT.